This T cell receptor (beta chain) was recorded in a study of OX40 agonist ivuxolimab in advanced cancers. This table comes from immunoSEQ multiplex PCR, and its TCRdb copy is limited to in-frame clones, with some not included. The repertoire consists of some 34,000 clones, with roughly 82% occurring once and the leading ten covering about 12%. In germline, CDR1 is GTSNPN, CDR2 SVGIG (reference sequence). CDR3 size: 16 residues. Trimming removed 7 bases from V and 4 bases from J; junction bases left unmatched: 16. This sample comprised CD4+ or CD8+ T cells sorted from blood, obtained in a trial of the OX40 agonist ivuxolimab. The sequence was collected from an adult with an advanced solid tumor such as melanoma, head and neck, liver or kidney cancer. This sequence joins TRBV30 and TRBJ1-2; 9 bases are shared with TRBD1. The CDR3, as DNA: TGTGCCTACTACCGGGACAGGGTTAGAGTTGGCTATGGCTACACCTTC. Translation: CAYYRDRVRVGYGYTF. The full variable domain, with the rest looked up from reference TRBV30 and TRBJ1-2, is SQTIHQWPATLVQPVGSPLSLECTVEGTSNPNLYWYRQAAGRGLQLLFYSVGIGQISSEVPQNLSASRPQDRQFILSSKKLLLSDSGFYLCAYYRDRVRVGYGYTFGSGTRLTVV.